Listed here are 26 T cell receptor beta chains from one sample, sequenced in a study of CXCR3-negative and CXCR3-positive naive CD8 T cells. Study conclusions and caveats: TRB CDR3s were more hydrophobic in CXCR3-positive than in CXCR3-negative naive cells.

No antigen is known for these receptors. It was by 5' RACE with UMI labels that the TRB cDNA libraries were prepared. TCRdb re-called the 5' RACE reads and catalogs CDR3 proteins one per entry, DNA excluded. Its table lists 55,000 to 70,000 distinct CDR3 sequences. The specimen sequenced was naive CXCR3+ CD8+ T cells from blood. Subset in this sample: CD45RO-CCR7+CD27+CD95- naive CD8+ T cells expressing CXCR3 (TNR3+). Every receptor here comes from a human donor in good health. Some clones in this sample may be carry-over from other donors' samples.

The chain combines TRBV20-1 with TRBJ2-7. Germline V gene lookup returns CDR1 DFQATT and CDR2 SNEGSKA (reference sequence). The CDR3 length is 14 residues. This CDR3 reads CSARDLASSYEQYF.

The rearrangement uses TRBV7-7 and TRBJ2-1; TCRdb selects TRBD1, and the lack of DNA leaves this call unchecked. CDR3 length equals 15 residues. The germline V gene has CDR1 SSHAT and CDR2 FNYEAQ (reference sequence). The CDR3 sequence is CASSYRYRDVDEQFF.

The chain uses TRBV6-2 or TRBV6-3 and TRBJ2-2; with no DNA, the TCRdb D assignment of TRBD2 cannot be verified. Per the germline V gene, CDR1 is MNHEY and CDR2 is SVGEGT. There are 14 residues in the CDR3. CDR3 amino acids: CASSYALRAGELFF.

The genes are TRBV7-2 and TRBJ2-2; TCRdb's D call of TRBD2 is untestable without DNA. Germline assignment: CDR1 SGHTA and CDR2 FQGNSA. The CDR3 runs to 15 residues. The CDR3 region is CASSFWTSGAGELFF.

The chain employs TRBV27 and TRBJ2-5. The CDR3 totals 13 residues. From germline, CDR1 is MNHEY and CDR2 SMNVEV (reference sequence). The CDR3 spells CASSSRLAETQYF.

This chain connects TRBV7-8 to TRBJ2-1; lacking DNA, the TRBD1 call made by TCRdb goes unchecked. The CDR3 covers 12 residues. Germline CDR1 is SGHVS and CDR2 is FQNEAQ. CDR3 residues: CASSLGPHEQFF.

The chain has TRBV20-1 and TRBJ2-3; TCRdb's D call, TRBD1, is unchecked because there is no DNA. From germline, CDR1 is DFQATT and CDR2 SNEGSKA (reference sequence). The CDR3 spans 22 residues. The CDR3 loop reads CSARDGGSFNGAERGPTDTQYF.

J is TRBJ2-7 and V is TRBV9. The CDR3 contains 14 residues. Germline CDR1 reads SGDLS; CDR2 reads YYNGEE. CDR3 sequence: CASSVVGDPYEQYF.

This chain connects TRBV5-1 to TRBJ2-7; TCRdb proposes TRBD1, but this gene call is untestable without DNA. This CDR3 is built from 13 residues. The germline gives CDR1 SGHRS, CDR2 YFSETQ. The CDR3 reads CASADGGTYEQYF.

This chain links TRBV7-2 with TRBJ2-5; TCRdb's D gene call, TRBD1, goes unchecked for lack of DNA. CDR1 SGHTA and CDR2 FQGNSA come from the germline V gene. The CDR3 has 16 residues. CDR3 sequence reads: CAISLALGQVRETQYF. Full variable domain (rest looked up from reference TRBV7-2 and TRBJ2-5): GAGVSQSPSNKVTEKGKDVELRCDPISGHTALYWYRQSLGQGLEFLIYFQGNSAPDKSGLPSDRFSAERTGGSVSTLTIQRTQQEDSAVYLCAISLALGQVRETQYFGPGTRLLVL.

The chain recombines TRBV27 with TRBJ2-7; TCRdb names TRBD2, which stays unverified in the absence of DNA. The CDR3 length is 15 residues. Looked up from germline, CDR1 is MNHEY and CDR2 is SMNVEV (reference sequence). The CDR3: CASSPLLAGPYEQYF.

The chain recombines TRBV6-5 with TRBJ2-1. Germline CDR1 MNHEY, CDR2 SVGAGI. The CDR3 extends over 17 amino acids. The CDR3 sequence: CASSYSINYGMPNEQFF.

CDR3 loop: CASSLGGTGGTEAFF. The chain couples TRBV7-2 to TRBJ1-1; the TRBD1 assignment by TCRdb is unverifiable without DNA. The CDR3 extends over 15 amino acids. Germline V gives CDR1 SGHTA, CDR2 FQGNSA.

The chain couples TRBV2 to TRBJ2-7; TCRdb's D call of TRBD1 is untestable without DNA. The CDR3 runs to 16 residues. CDR1 and CDR2 (germline): SNHLY, FYNNEI. The CDR3 loop reads CASSGSTGTGNNEQYF.

This chain connects TRBV20-1 to TRBJ1-2. This CDR3 has 12 residues. Germline assignment: CDR1 DFQATT and CDR2 SNEGSKA (reference sequence). The CDR3 reads CSARGEGYGYTF.

CDR3 region: CSARDQEAGENYEQYF. The genes are TRBV20-1 and TRBJ2-7; TCRdb calls TRBD2, which cannot be checked without DNA. CDR1 DFQATT and CDR2 SNEGSKA come from the germline V gene (reference sequence). CDR3 length equals 16 residues.

The V gene is TRBV5-1, the J gene TRBJ1-4. Germline CDR1 reads SGHRS; CDR2 reads YFSETQ. The CDR3 spans 16 residues. CDR3 region: CASSSSNLATNEKLFF.

The V and J genes are TRBV7-9 and TRBJ2-1; the D call from TCRdb, TRBD1, cannot be confirmed without DNA. The CDR3 runs 16 residues. Germline lookup yields CDR1 SEHNR and CDR2 FQNEAQ (reference sequence). CDR3 protein: CASSSVDRGLYNEQFF.

V and J are TRBV11-2 and TRBJ1-1; TCRdb outputs TRBD1, but without DNA this stays unchecked. Germline-derived CDR1 and CDR2 are SGHAT and FQNNGV. This CDR3 comprises 15 residues. The chain's CDR3 is CASSLQQGMNTEAFF. The whole variable domain, filled in from reference TRBV11-2 and TRBJ1-1, reads EAGVAQSPRYKIIEKRQSVAFWCNPISGHATLYWYQQILGQGPKLLIQFQNNGVVDDSQLPKDRFSAERLKGVDSTLKIQPAKLEDSAVYLCASSLQQGMNTEAFFGQGTRLTVV.

The chain couples TRBV12-3 or TRBV12-4 to TRBJ1-2; the TCRdb call, TRBD1, lacks DNA for checking. This CDR3 is 13 amino acids long. CDR3 loop: CASSASGADGYTF.

V and J are TRBV4-1 and TRBJ2-1. CDR1 and CDR2 (germline): MGHRA, YSYEKL. The CDR3 runs 16 residues. CDR3 region: CASSQDWDVLYNEQFF.

The chain employs TRBV7-2 and TRBJ2-7. This CDR3 is 15 amino acids long. In germline, CDR1 is SGHTA, CDR2 FQGNSA. This CDR3 is CASSLGGGSIYEQYF. The variable domain in full, completed from reference TRBV7-2 and TRBJ2-7, reads GAGVSQSPSNKVTEKGKDVELRCDPISGHTALYWYRQSLGQGLEFLIYFQGNSAPDKSGLPSDRFSAERTGGSVSTLTIQRTQQEDSAVYLCASSLGGGSIYEQYFGPGTRLTVT.

The chain carries TRBV20-1 and TRBJ1-1; TCRdb gives TRBD1 as the D gene, but with no DNA this cannot be confirmed. The CDR3 has 15 amino acids. Germline lookup yields CDR1 DFQATT and CDR2 SNEGSKA (reference sequence). CDR3: CSARVGTRQNTEAFF.

The gene calls are TRBV29-1 and TRBJ1-2; the TRBD1 assignment by TCRdb is unverifiable without DNA. Germline CDR1 and CDR2: SQVTM and ANQGSEA. This CDR3 is built from 12 residues. CDR3: CSTLTGNYGYTF.

The chain links TRBV10-3 to TRBJ2-2; TCRdb selects TRBD1, and the lack of DNA leaves this call unchecked. The CDR3 runs to 13 residues. The germline gives CDR1 ENHRY, CDR2 SYGVKD. CDR3 amino acids: CAISESRDGELFF.

The chain couples TRBV12-3 or TRBV12-4 to TRBJ1-1; no DNA is available, so the TRBD1 call from TCRdb remains unchecked. The CDR3 sequence is 14 residues long. The chain's CDR3 is CASSPFEQDTEAFF.